The table lists the clone carrying this T cell receptor (beta chain) with a few counts. What it binds is unknown. The germline V gene encodes CDR1 MDHEN and CDR2 SYDVKM. The CDR3 has 14 residues. The ends were cut back, 2 bases at V and 1 base at J, with 8 bases in the middle. The data were taken from a study of early T cells in non-severe SARS-CoV-2 infection. Notes on the study in general: Anti-spike CD8 specificities were favored by VDJdb matching, whose results missed private and CD4 specificities.

Unique molecular identifiers were attached to individual cDNA molecules. MiXCR, applied by TCRdb to the 5' RACE reads, yields one record per CDR3 protein. This table holds 75,000 to 90,000 distinct CDR3 sequences, 9.5% to 15% found once. The chain uses TRBV28 and TRBJ1-1; D is ambiguous. Sequenced input: whole blood. This receptor was taken from an adult who was a healthcare worker with PCR-confirmed SARS-CoV-2 infection or an uninfected control (not recorded which). As DNA, the CDR3 is TGTGCCAGCAGTTTAAGGCCTGAGAACACTGAAGCTTTCTTT. Translation gives CASSLRPENTEAFF.